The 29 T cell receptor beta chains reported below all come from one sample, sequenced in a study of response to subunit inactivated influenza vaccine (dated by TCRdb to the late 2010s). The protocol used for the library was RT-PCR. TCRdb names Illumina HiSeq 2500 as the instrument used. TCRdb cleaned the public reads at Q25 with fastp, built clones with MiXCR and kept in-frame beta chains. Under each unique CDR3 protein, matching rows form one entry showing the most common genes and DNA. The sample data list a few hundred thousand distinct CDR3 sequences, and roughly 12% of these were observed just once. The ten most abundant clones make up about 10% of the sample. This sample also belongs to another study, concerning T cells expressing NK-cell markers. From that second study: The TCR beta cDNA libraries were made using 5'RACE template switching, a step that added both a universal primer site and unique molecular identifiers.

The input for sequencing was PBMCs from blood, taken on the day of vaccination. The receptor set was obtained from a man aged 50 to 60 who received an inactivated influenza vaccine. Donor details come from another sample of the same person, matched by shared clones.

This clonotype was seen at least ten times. The CDR3 coding sequence is TGTGCCAGCAGTTCAGTGGGGGAAGGTCCCTATGGCTACACCTTC. It codes for CASSSVGEGPYGYTF. V usage is TRBV6-5 and J usage is TRBJ1-2, with D perhaps matching TRBD1 (5 bases). Germline V gives CDR1 MNHEY, CDR2 SVGAGI. The CDR3 spans 15 residues. V lost 4 bases, J lost 4 bases, and 16 bases lay in between.

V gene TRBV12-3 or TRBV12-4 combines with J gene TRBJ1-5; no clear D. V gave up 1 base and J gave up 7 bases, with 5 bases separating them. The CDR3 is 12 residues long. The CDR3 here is CASSLVTQPQHF. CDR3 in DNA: TGTGCCAGCAGTTTAGTGACCCAGCCCCAGCATTTT.

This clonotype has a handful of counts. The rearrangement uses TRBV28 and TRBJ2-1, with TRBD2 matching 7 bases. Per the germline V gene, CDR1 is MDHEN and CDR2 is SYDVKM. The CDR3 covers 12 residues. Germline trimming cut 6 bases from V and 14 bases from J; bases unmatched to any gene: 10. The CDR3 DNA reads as TGTGCCAGCAGGTCGGGCGGGAGTCCTGAGTTCTTC. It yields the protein CASRSGGSPEFF.

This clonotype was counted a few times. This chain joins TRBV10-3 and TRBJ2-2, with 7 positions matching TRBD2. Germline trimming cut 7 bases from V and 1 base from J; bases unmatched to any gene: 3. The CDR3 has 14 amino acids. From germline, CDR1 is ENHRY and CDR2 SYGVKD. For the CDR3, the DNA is TGTGCCATCAACGGGGGGATGAACACCGGGGAGCTGTTTTTT. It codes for CAINGGMNTGELFF.

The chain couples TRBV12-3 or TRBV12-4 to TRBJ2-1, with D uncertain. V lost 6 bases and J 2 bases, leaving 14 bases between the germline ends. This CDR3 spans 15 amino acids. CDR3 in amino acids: CASRPPSRPYNEQFF. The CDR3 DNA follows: TGTGCCAGCAGGCCACCCTCCCGACCCTACAATGAGCAGTTCTTC.

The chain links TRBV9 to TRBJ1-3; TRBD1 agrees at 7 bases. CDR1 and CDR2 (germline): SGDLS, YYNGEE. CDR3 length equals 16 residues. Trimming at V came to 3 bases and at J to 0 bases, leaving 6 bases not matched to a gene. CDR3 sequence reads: CASSEGQRLSGNTIYF. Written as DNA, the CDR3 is TGTGCCAGCAGCGAGGGACAGCGACTCTCTGGAAACACCATATATTTT.

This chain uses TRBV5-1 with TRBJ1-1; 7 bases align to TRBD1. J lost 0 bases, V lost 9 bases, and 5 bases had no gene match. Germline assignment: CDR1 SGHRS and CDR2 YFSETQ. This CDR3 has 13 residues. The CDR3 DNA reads TGCGCCACCAGGGGGACGGTGAACACTGAAGCTTTCTTT. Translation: CATRGTVNTEAFF.

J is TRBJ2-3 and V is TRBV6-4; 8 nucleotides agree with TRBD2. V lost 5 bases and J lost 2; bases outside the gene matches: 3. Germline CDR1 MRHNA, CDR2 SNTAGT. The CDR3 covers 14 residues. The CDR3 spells CASSWTSNTDTQYF. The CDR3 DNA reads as TGTGCCAGCAGTTGGACTAGCAACACAGATACGCAGTATTTT.

The CDR3, as DNA: TGTGCCAGCAGCTTCCTAGCGTTCTCCTACAATGAGCAGTTCTTC. Translation: CASSFLAFSYNEQFF. The chain links TRBV7-9 to TRBJ2-1; possibly TRBD2 for D (6 bases). The V gene lost 3 bases and the J gene lost 0 bases, with 9 bases spanning the gap. In germline, CDR1 is SEHNR, CDR2 FQNEAQ (reference sequence). The CDR3 sequence is 15 residues long.

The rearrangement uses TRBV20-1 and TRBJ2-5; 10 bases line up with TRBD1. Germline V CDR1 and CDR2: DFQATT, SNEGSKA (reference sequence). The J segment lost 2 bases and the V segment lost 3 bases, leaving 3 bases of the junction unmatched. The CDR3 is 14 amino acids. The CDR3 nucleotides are TGCAGTGCTAGGGCGGGACAGGGGCAAGAGACCCAGTACTTC. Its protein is CSARAGQGQETQYF.

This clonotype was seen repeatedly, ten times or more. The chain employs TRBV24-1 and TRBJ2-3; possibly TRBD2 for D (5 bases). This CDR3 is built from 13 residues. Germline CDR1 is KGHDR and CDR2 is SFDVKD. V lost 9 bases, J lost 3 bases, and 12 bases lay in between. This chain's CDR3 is CATSHPGTDTQYF. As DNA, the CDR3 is TGTGCCACCTCACACCCGGGGACAGATACGCAGTATTTT.

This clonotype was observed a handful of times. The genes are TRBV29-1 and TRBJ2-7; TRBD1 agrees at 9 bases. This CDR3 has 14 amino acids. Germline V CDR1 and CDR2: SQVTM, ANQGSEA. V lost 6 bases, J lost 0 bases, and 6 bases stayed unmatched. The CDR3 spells CSVRDRVNSYEQYF. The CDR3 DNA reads TGCAGCGTCCGGGACAGGGTAAACTCCTACGAGCAGTACTTC.

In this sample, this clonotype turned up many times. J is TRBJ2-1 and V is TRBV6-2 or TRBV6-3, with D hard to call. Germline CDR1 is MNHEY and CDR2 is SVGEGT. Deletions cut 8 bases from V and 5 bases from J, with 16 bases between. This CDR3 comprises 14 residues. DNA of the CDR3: TGTGCCAGCCTCCGAAGAGCTGGAAACAATGAGCAGTTCTTC. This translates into CASLRRAGNNEQFF.

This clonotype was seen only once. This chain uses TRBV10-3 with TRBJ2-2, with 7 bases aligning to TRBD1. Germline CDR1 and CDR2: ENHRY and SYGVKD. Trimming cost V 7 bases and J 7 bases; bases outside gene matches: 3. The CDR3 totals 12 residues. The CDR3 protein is CAIKGADGELFF. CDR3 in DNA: TGTGCCATCAAGGGGGCGGACGGGGAGCTGTTTTTT.

The CDR3 here is CASSSTGRNAYNEQFF. CDR3 nucleotide sequence: TGTGCCAGCAGTTCGACAGGGCGAAATGCCTACAATGAGCAGTTCTTC. The chain is built from TRBV27 and TRBJ2-1; TRBD1 aligns across 7 bases. The CDR3 sequence is 16 residues long. With V trimmed by 4 bases and J by 2 bases, 8 bases remained unmatched. Germline values: CDR1 MNHEY, CDR2 SMNVEV (reference sequence).

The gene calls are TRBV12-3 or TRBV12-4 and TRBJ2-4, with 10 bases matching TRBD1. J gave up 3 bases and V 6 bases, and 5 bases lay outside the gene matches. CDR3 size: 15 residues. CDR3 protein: CASSDGQGGKNIQYF. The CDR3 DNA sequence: TGTGCCAGCAGCGATGGACAGGGGGGCAAAAACATTCAGTACTTC.

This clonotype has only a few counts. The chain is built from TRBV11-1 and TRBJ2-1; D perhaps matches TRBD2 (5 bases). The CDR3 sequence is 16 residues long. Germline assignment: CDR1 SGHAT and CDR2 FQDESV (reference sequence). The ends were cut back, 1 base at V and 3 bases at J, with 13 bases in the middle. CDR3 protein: CASSLVASLIYNEQFF. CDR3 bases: TGTGCCAGCAGCTTAGTGGCTAGCTTGATCTACAATGAGCAGTTCTTC.

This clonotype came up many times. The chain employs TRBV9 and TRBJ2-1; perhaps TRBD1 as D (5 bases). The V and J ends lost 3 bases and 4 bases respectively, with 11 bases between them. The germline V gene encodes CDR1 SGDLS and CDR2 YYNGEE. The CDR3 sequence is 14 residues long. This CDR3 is CASSAGTGYNEQFF. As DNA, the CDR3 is TGTGCCAGCAGCGCTGGAACAGGTTACAATGAGCAGTTCTTC.

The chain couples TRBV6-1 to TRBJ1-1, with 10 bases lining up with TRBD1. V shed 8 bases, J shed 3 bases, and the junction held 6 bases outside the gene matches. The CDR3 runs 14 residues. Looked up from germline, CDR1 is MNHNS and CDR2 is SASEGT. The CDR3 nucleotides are TGTGCCAGCCGGGACAGGGGCCCCCACACTGAAGCTTTCTTT. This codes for CASRDRGPHTEAFF.

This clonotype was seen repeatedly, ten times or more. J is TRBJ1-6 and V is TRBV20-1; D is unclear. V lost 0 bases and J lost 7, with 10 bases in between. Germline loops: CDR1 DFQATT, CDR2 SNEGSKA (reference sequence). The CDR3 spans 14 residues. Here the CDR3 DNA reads TGCAGTGCTAGAGATCGGACGTTCAATTCACCCCTCCACTTT. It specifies CSARDRTFNSPLHF.

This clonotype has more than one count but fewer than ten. In DNA, the CDR3 is TGTGCCATCAGTGTGGACAGGGGGCGGGAGCAGTACTTC. It yields the protein CAISVDRGREQYF. V and J are TRBV10-3 and TRBJ2-7, with TRBD1 identical over 11 bases. With 4 bases clipped from V and 7 bases from J, the junction kept 3 bases outside the gene matches. Germline values: CDR1 ENHRY, CDR2 SYGVKD. This CDR3 contains 13 residues.

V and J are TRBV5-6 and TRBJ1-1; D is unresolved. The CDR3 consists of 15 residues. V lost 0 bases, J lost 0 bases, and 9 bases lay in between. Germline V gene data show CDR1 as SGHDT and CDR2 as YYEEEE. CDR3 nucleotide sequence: TGTGCCAGCAGCTTGGAGGAGGCCATGAACACTGAAGCTTTCTTT. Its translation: CASSLEEAMNTEAFF.

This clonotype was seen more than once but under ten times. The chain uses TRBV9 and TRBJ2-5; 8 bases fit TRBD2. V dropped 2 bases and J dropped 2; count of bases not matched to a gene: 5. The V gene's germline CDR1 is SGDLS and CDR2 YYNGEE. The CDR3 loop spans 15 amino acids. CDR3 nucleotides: TGTGCCAGCAGCGTGGCGGGAGGTGTTCAAGAGACCCAGTACTTC. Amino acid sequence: CASSVAGGVQETQYF. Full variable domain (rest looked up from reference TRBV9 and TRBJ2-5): DSGVTQTPKHLITATGQRVTLRCSPRSGDLSVYWYQQSLDQGLQFLIQYYNGEERAKGNILERFSAQQFPDLHSELNLSSLELGDSALYFCASSVAGGVQETQYFGPGTRLLVL.

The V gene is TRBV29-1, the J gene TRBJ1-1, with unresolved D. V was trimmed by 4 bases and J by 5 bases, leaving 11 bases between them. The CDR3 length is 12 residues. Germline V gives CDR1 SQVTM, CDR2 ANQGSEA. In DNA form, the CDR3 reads TGCAGCGTTGCCCGCAGTCGGACTGAAGCTTTCTTT. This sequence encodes CSVARSRTEAFF. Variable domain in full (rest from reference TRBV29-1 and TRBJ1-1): SAVISQKPSRDICQRGTSLTIQCQVDSQVTMMFWYRQQPGQSLTLIATANQGSEATYESGFVIDKFPISRPNLTFSTLTVSNMSPEDSSIYLCSVARSRTEAFFGQGTRLTVV.

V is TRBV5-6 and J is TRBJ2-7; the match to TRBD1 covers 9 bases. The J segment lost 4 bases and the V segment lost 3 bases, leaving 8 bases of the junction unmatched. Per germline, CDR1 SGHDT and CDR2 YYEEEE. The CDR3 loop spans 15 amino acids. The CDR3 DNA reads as TGTGCCAGCAGCTGGGGTGGACAGGGGTCGTACGAGCAGTACTTC. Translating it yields CASSWGGQGSYEQYF.

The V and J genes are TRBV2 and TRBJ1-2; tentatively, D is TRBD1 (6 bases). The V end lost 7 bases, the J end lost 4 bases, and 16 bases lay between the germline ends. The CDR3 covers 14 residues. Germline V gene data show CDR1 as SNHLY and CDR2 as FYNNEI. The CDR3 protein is CASTDGGLSYGYTF. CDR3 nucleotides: TGTGCCAGCACCGACGGGGGGCTAAGCTATGGCTACACCTTC. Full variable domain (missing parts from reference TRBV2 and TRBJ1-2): EPEVTQTPSHQVTQMGQEVILRCVPISNHLYFYWYRQILGQKVEFLVSFYNNEISEKSEIFDDQFSVERPDGSNFTLKIRSTKLEDSAMYFCASTDGGLSYGYTFGSGTRLTVV.

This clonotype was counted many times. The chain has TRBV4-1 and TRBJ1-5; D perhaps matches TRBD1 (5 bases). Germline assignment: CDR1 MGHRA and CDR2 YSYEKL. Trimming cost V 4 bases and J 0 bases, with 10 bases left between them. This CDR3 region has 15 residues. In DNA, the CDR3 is TGCGCCAGCAGCCCAGGGACGGTTAGCAATCAGCCCCAGCATTTT. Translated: CASSPGTVSNQPQHF.

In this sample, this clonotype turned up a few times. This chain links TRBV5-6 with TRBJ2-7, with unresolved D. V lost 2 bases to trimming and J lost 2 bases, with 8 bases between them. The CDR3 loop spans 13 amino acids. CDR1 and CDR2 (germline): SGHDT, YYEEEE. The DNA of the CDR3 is TGTGCCAGCAGCTTTTCCAGAACCTACGAGCAGTACTTC. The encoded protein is CASSFSRTYEQYF.

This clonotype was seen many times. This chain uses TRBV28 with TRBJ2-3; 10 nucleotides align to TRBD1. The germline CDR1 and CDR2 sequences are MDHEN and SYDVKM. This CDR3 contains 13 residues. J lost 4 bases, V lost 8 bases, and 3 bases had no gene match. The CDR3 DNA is TGTGCCAGCGGGACAGGGGATCCAGATACGCAGTATTTT. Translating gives CASGTGDPDTQYF.